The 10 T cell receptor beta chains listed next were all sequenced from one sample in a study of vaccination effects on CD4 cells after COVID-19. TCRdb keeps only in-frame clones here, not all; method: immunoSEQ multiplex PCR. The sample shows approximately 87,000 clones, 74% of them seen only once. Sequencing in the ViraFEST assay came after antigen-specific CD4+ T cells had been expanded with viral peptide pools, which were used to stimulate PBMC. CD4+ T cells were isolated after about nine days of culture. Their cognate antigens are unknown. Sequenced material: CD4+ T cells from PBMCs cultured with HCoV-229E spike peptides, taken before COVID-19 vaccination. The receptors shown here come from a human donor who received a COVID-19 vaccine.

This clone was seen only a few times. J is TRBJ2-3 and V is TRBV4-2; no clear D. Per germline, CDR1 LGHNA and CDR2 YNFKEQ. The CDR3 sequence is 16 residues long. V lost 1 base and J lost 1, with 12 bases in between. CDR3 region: CASSQGTGLRTDTQYF. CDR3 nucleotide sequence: TGTGCCAGCAGCCAAGGAACGGGCCTTCGCACAGATACGCAGTATTTT.

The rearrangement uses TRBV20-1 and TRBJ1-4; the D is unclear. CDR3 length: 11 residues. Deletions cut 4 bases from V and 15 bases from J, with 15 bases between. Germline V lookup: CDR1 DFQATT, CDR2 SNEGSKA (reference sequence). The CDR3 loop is CSATDKTLVFF. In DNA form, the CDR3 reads TGCAGTGCTACCGATAAAACGTTAGTGTTTTTT.

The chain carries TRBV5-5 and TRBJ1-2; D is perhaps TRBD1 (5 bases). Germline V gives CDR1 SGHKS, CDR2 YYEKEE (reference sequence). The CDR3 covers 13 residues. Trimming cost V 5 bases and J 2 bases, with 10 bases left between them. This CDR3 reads CASSPDRNYGYTF. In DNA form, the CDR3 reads TGTGCCAGCAGTCCTGACAGAAACTATGGCTACACCTTC.

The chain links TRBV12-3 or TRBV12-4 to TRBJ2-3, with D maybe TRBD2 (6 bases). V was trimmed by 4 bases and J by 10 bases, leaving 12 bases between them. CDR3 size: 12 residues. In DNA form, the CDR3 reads TGTGCCAGCAGTTCGGGCACGGGAGCGCAGTATTTT. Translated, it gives CASSSGTGAQYF.

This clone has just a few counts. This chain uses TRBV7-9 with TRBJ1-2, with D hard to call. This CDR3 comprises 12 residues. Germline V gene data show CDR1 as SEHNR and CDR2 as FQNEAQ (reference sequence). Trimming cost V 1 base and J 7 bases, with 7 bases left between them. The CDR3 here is CASSLVLPGYTF. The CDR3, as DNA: TGTGCCAGCAGCTTAGTCCTCCCTGGCTACACCTTC.

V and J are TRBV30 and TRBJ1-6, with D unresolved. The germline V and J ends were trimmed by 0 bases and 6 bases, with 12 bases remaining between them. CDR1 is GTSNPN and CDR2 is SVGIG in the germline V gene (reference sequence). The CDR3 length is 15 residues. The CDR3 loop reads CAWSVHPTSNSPLHF. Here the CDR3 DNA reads TGTGCCTGGAGTGTACACCCTACTTCTAATTCACCCCTCCACTTT.

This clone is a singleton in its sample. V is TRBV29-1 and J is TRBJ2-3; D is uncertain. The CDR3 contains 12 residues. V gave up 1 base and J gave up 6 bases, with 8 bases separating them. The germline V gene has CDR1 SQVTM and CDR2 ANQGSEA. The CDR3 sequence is CSVEASRDTQYF. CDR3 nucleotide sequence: TGCAGCGTTGAAGCCTCGAGGGATACGCAGTATTTT.

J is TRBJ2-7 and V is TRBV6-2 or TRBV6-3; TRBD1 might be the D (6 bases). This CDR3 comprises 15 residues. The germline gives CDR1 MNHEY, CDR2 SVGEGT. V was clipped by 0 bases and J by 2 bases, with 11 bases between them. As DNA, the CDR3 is TGTGCCAGCAGTTACTCAAAGACAGGCACCTACGAGCAGTACGTC. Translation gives CASSYSKTGTYEQYV.

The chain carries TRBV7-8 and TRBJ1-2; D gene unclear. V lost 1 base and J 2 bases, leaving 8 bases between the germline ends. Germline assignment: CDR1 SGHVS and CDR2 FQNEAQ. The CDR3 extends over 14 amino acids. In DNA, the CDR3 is TGTGCCAGCAGCTTAGATCGATGGAACTATGGCTACACCTTC. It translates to CASSLDRWNYGYTF.

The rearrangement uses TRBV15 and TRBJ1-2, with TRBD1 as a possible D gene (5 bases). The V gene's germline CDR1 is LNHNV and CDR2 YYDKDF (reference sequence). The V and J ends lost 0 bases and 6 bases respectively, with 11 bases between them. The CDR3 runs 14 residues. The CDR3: CATSRERRGDGYTF. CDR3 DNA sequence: TGTGCCACCAGCAGAGAGCGAAGGGGAGATGGCTACACCTTC.